This is a list of T cell receptor beta chains from one sample in a study of T cell responses to AZD1222 COVID-19 vaccine. Produced via immunoSEQ multiplex PCR; TCRdb's table is partial and in-frame only. The sample holds approximately 160,000 clones, 88% seen once. Source: peripheral blood, taken on day 0 of AZD1222 vaccination. Receptors were obtained from an adult in good health. Both conserved end residues are part of each CDR3. The order of the fields is D gene, clone size, V gene, J gene, CDR3 length, CDR3 DNA, CDR3 protein. D genes are given only for firm matches. Clone size is shown for a subset of rows, as once, few, many or a class of expanded clone.

D: .; size: .; V: TRBV2; J: TRBJ1-5; length: 19; DNA: TGTGCCAGCAGTCTGAGACAGTCGTCAAATCCATTGAGCAATCAGCCCCAGCATTTT; CDR3: CASSLRQSSNPLSNQPQHF
D: .; size: .; V: TRBV20-1; J: TRBJ1-1; length: 11; DNA: TGCAGTGCTAAATCGGACACTGAAGCTTTCTTT; CDR3: CSAKSDTEAFF
D: .; size: .; V: TRBV5-1; J: TRBJ1-3; length: 15; DNA: TGCGCCAGCAGCTTGTACGGGAGCTCTGGAAACACCATATATTTT; CDR3: CASSLYGSSGNTIYF
D: .; size: .; V: TRBV30; J: TRBJ1-2; length: 13; DNA: TGTGCCTGGAGTGCCACCCAGGGGTATGGCTACACCTTC; CDR3: CAWSATQGYGYTF
D: TRBD1; size: once; V: TRBV6-2/TRBV6-3; J: TRBJ2-2; length: 14; DNA: TGTGCCAGCAGTTTGCAGGGGGCAAAGGGGGAGCTGTTTTTT; CDR3: CASSLQGAKGELFF
D: .; size: .; V: TRBV10-2; J: TRBJ2-6; length: 17; DNA: TGCGCCAGCAGTCTTCCGGGCACTCAAAGTCGGGCCAACGTCCTGACTTTC; CDR3: CASSLPGTQSRANVLTF
D: .; size: .; V: TRBV7-2; J: TRBJ2-5; length: 14; DNA: TGTGCCAGTTCCGGGCCCCCGGGGCGGGAGACCCAGTACTTC; CDR3: CASSGPPGRETQYF
D: TRBD1; size: .; V: TRBV5-1; J: TRBJ2-3; length: 15; DNA: TGCGCCAGCAGCTTACAGGGGGCGCGGACAGATACGCAGTATTTT; CDR3: CASSLQGARTDTQYF
D: TRBD1; size: .; V: TRBV6-1; J: TRBJ2-1; length: 16; DNA: TGTGTCAGCAGTGGACCCGGGACAGGGAGCTACAATGAGCAGTTCTTC; CDR3: CVSSGPGTGSYNEQFF
D: .; size: .; V: TRBV30; J: TRBJ2-7; length: 12; DNA: TGTGCCTGGAAAAGACAGGAGCTCGAGCAGTACTTC; CDR3: CAWKRQELEQYF
D: .; size: .; V: TRBV18; J: TRBJ1-4; length: 17; DNA: TGTGCCAGCTCACCCCGCCCGGGCAGCTCAACTAATGAAAAACTGTTTTTT; CDR3: CASSPRPGSSTNEKLFF